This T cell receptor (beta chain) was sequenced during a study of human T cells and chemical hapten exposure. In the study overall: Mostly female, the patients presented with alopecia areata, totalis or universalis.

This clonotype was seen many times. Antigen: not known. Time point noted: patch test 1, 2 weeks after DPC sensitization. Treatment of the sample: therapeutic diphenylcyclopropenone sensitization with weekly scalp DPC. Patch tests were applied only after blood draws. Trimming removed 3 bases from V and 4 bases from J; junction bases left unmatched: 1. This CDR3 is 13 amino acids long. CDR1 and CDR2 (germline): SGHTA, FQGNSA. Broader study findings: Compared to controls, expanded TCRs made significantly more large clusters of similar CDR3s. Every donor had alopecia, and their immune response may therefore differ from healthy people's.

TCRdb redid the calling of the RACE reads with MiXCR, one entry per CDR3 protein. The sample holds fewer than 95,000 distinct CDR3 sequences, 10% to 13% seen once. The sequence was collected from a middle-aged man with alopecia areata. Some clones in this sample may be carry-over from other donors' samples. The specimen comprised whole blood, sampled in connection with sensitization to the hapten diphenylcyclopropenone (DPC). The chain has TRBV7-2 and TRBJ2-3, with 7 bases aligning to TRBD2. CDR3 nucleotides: TGTGCCAGCAGCTTGGGAGGGCCAGATACGCAGTATTTT. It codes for CASSLGGPDTQYF.